One and the same sample provided the 9 T cell receptor beta chains below, sequenced in a study of CD8 T cells in ankylosing spondylitis. TCRdb analysed the 5' RACE reads with MiXCR anew, one entry per CDR3 protein. The table shows 40,000 or so distinct CDR3 sequences, with 9.5% to 11% occurring only once. The sequencing sample was made of blood, either unsorted or a sorted T cell fraction (not recorded which). These receptors originate from a male donor with ankylosing spondylitis or in good health (not recorded which).

This clonotype was found a few times. The V gene is TRBV6-1, the J gene TRBJ2-1, with 8 bases fitting TRBD2. Germline CDR1 is MNHNS and CDR2 is SASEGT. The J segment lost 8 bases and the V segment lost 3 bases, leaving 9 bases of the junction unmatched. This CDR3 comprises 15 residues. In nucleotides, the CDR3 is TGTGCCAGCAGTGAGCCGGGACTAGTATCCGATGAGCAGTTCTTC. Translation: CASSEPGLVSDEQFF.

This clonotype has a count of ten or more. V and J are TRBV12-3 or TRBV12-4 and TRBJ2-1; 7 nucleotides align to TRBD1. This CDR3 comprises 17 residues. The J segment lost 3 bases and the V segment lost 3 bases, leaving 11 bases of the junction unmatched. The CDR3 DNA reads as TGTGCCAGCAGTTTGAGGTCCCGGGACAGACTCTACAATGAGCAGTTCTTC. As protein: CASSLRSRDRLYNEQFF.

The chain is built from TRBV7-9 and TRBJ1-1, with 8 bases aligning to TRBD1. Losses at the gene ends were 1 base for V and 5 bases for J; bases not matched to a gene: 3. CDR3 length: 14 amino acids. In germline, CDR1 is SEHNR, CDR2 FQNEAQ (reference sequence). CDR3 residues: CASSLDRGFTEAFF. The CDR3 DNA is TGTGCCAGCAGCTTAGACAGGGGGTTTACTGAAGCTTTCTTT.

This clonotype was recorded many times. V gene TRBV19 combines with J gene TRBJ1-1; D remains ambiguous. Looked up from germline, CDR1 is LNHDA and CDR2 is SQIVND (reference sequence). CDR3 length: 14 amino acids. The germline V and J ends were trimmed by 7 bases and 4 bases, with 16 bases remaining between them. CDR3 DNA sequence: TGTGCCAGTATGTATGACCCTGAGAGCACTGAAGCTTTCTTT. As protein: CASMYDPESTEAFF.

This chain links TRBV7-9 with TRBJ2-2; D may be TRBD1 (6 bases). V lost 1 base to trimming and J lost 9 bases, with 12 bases between them. The CDR3 runs 14 residues. Germline-derived CDR1 and CDR2 are SEHNR and FQNEAQ (reference sequence). The CDR3, as DNA: TGTGCCAGCAGCTTAGTCGTTGGACAGCGGGAGCTGTTTTTT. Amino acid sequence: CASSLVVGQRELFF.

The V call is TRBV5-1, the J call TRBJ1-4, with TRBD1 matching over 10 bases. There are 16 residues in the CDR3. The trim removed 0 bases at V and 7 bases at J, leaving 6 bases unmatched. Looked up from germline, CDR1 is SGHRS and CDR2 is YFSETQ. DNA of the CDR3: TGCGCCAGCAGCTTGGGACAGGGGGCGTCATTTGAAAAACTGTTTTTT. The encoded protein is CASSLGQGASFEKLFF.

This rearrangement joins TRBV20-1 to TRBJ1-6, with D maybe TRBD1 (6 bases). CDR1 and CDR2 from the germline V gene are DFQATT and SNEGSKA (reference sequence). Trimming took 1 base from V and 5 from J, leaving 18 bases between them. The CDR3 has 17 residues. CDR3 amino acids: CSARAKGGTPHNSPLHF. The DNA for the CDR3 is TGCAGTGCTAGAGCGAAGGGGGGCACTCCGCATAATTCACCCCTCCACTTT.

This clonotype was seen at least ten times. J is TRBJ2-2 and V is TRBV5-1; D may be TRBD2 (5 bases). The ends were cut back, 5 bases at V and 0 bases at J, with 14 bases in the middle. This CDR3 contains 16 residues. From germline, CDR1 is SGHRS and CDR2 YFSETQ. The CDR3 sequence is CASREVNLTNTGELFF. The DNA for the CDR3 is TGCGCCAGCAGGGAGGTAAACCTGACGAACACCGGGGAGCTGTTTTTT.

The table lists this clonotype with many counts. The chain links TRBV7-8 to TRBJ1-6; no definite D call. Germline V lookup: CDR1 SGHVS, CDR2 FQNEAQ. The CDR3 has 14 residues. The V and J ends lost 4 bases and 6 bases respectively, with 10 bases between them. CDR3 DNA: TGTGCCAGCAGCTCACCCGGTCCTAATTCACCCCTCCACTTT. It is translated as CASSSPGPNSPLHF.